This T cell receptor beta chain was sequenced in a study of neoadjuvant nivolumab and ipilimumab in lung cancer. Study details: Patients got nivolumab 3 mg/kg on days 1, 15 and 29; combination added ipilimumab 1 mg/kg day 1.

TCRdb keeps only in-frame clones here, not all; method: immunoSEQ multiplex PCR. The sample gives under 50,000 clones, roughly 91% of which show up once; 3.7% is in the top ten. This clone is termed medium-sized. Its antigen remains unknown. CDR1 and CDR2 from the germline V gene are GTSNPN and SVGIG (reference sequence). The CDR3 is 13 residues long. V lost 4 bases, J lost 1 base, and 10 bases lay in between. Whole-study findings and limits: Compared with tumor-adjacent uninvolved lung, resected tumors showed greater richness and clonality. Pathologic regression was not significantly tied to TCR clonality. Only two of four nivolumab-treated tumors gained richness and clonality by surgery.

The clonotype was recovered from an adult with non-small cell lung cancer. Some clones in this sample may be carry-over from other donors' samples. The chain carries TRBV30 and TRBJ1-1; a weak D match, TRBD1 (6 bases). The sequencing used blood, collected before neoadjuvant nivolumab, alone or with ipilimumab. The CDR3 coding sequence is TGTGCCTGGACCCGACAGGCGAACACTGAAGCTTTCTTT. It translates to CAWTRQANTEAFF.